This TCR beta chain was obtained from a study of cytomegalovirus exposure and HLA in healthy donors. General observations from the study: Among CMV-associated TCR beta chains, most appeared HLA-restricted in a later analysis. Association of 16,951 TCR beta sequences with HLA alleles was found at 0.05 false discovery rate in a later analysis.

13 Jbeta primers and 60 Vbeta primers were used for the PCR. Some clones are missing from TCRdb's copy, which holds only in-frame ones; the method was immunoSEQ multiplex PCR. The top ten clones hold about 0.69% of a sample with some 96,000 clones, around four fifths of them seen once. Comments on this clone: Its matching antigen is unknown.

Between the trimmed V and J ends, which lost 3 bases and 0 bases, there was a span of 14 bases. Looked up from germline, CDR1 is ENHRY and CDR2 is SYGVKD. The CDR3 runs to 16 residues. The receptor was derived from a woman aged 60 to 75 in good health and CMV-seronegative. The chain joins TRBV10-3 to TRBJ1-2, with unresolved D. The sample comprised PBMCs. The DNA of the CDR3 is TGTGCCATCAGTGATATATACGGCGGATCTAACTATGGCTACACCTTC. Encoded protein: CAISDIYGGSNYGYTF.